One sample yielded the 25 T cell receptor beta chains listed below, sequenced in a study of T-cell reconstitution after alpha-beta-depleted transplantation in children. Library preparation (for TCRbeta) was performed with unique molecular identifiers. Via MiXCR, TCRdb re-called the PCR reads, giving one row per CDR3 protein. Counted here are about 600,000 distinct CDR3 sequences, more than 9% occurring once; the ten biggest clones make up less than 4.5%. The sample in question was PBMCs from the stem cell graft donor, obtained from the stem cell graft. These receptors came from a human donor who donated a stem cell graft to a child with acute myeloid leukemia.

This clonotype was seen a few times. The J gene is TRBJ1-1, the V gene TRBV27, with D possibly being TRBD1 (6 bases). The CDR3 is made up of 14 amino acids. V dropped 5 bases and J dropped 5 bases, with 15 bases sitting between them. CDR1 and CDR2 from the germline V gene are MNHEY and SMNVEV (reference sequence). The CDR3 is CASSPHRVETEAFF. DNA of the CDR3: TGTGCCAGCAGTCCACACAGGGTCGAAACTGAAGCTTTCTTT.

This clonotype was observed many times. The V and J genes are TRBV7-2 and TRBJ2-4, with 10 bases aligning to TRBD1. The CDR3 length is 19 residues. Germline loops: CDR1 SGHTA, CDR2 FQGNSA. J was trimmed by 0 bases and V by 2 bases; bases with no gene match: 10. CDR3 DNA sequence: TGTGCCAGCAGCTTATCCGGGACAGGGGCGAAGTTAGCCAAAAACATTCAGTACTTC. Its translation: CASSLSGTGAKLAKNIQYF.

The chain uses TRBV7-3 and TRBJ2-5; D call uncertain. The ends were cut back, 4 bases at V and 1 base at J, with 13 bases in the middle. The germline gives CDR1 SGHTA, CDR2 FQGTGA. This CDR3 spans 15 amino acids. The CDR3 sequence: CASSYLAGPQETQYF. The CDR3 DNA reads TGTGCCAGCAGCTACCTGGCAGGACCCCAAGAGACCCAGTACTTC.

The rearrangement joins TRBV27 to TRBJ1-5, with unresolved D. Germline V gene sequence: CDR1 MNHEY, CDR2 SMNVEV (reference sequence). The CDR3 is 14 amino acids. V was pared by 3 bases and J by 7 bases, with 13 bases between. The DNA for the CDR3 is TGTGCCAGCAGTTTTAGAGGGATTTCGCAGCCCCAGCATTTT. Translating it yields CASSFRGISQPQHF.

This clonotype was observed a few times. The chain recombines TRBV7-3 with TRBJ2-5; 12 bases map to TRBD2. V trimming: 6 bases; J trimming: 1 base; junction bases outside the gene matches: 18. The CDR3 has 20 residues. The V gene's germline CDR1 is SGHTA and CDR2 FQGTGA. In DNA, the CDR3 is TGTGCCAGCAGTCACGCTCATGGGACTAGCGGGTCCCCATTCCAAGAGACCCAGTACTTC. Translated: CASSHAHGTSGSPFQETQYF.

V is TRBV20-1 and J is TRBJ2-1; 7 bases fit TRBD1. Trimming removed 4 bases from V and 5 bases from J; junction bases left unmatched: 8. This CDR3 spans 14 amino acids. Germline loops: CDR1 DFQATT, CDR2 SNEGSKA (reference sequence). The DNA for the CDR3 is TGCAGTGCTACAGGGGGTCTCGTCCACAATGAGCAGTTCTTC. As protein: CSATGGLVHNEQFF.

A few counts support this clonotype. CDR3 region: CASSPRTGVDTQYF. The CDR3 DNA reads as TGTGCCAGCAGCCCGCGGACGGGTGTGGATACGCAGTATTTT. The V gene is TRBV11-1, the J gene TRBJ2-3; D unclear. CDR3 length: 14 amino acids. Per germline, CDR1 SGHAT and CDR2 FQDESV (reference sequence). V lost 5 bases, J lost 6 bases, and 15 bases lay in between.

The V call is TRBV7-9, the J call TRBJ1-1, with unresolved D. Between the trimmed V and J ends, which lost 7 bases and 2 bases, there was a span of 8 bases. Germline V gene data show CDR1 as SEHNR and CDR2 as FQNEAQ (reference sequence). This CDR3 is 12 amino acids long. CDR3 sequence (DNA): TGTGCCAGCACGATGGGTAACACTGAAGCTTTCTTT. Translating it yields CASTMGNTEAFF.

This clonotype was recorded at least ten times. The chain carries TRBV7-6 and TRBJ2-1; D ambiguous. This CDR3 is built from 13 residues. Germline V lookup: CDR1 SGHVS, CDR2 FNYEAQ. V lost 1 base and J 15 bases, leaving 16 bases between the germline ends. The CDR3 here is CASSLGPTRAMFF. The CDR3 nucleotides are TGTGCCAGCAGCTTAGGTCCGACAAGGGCGATGTTCTTC.

On this clonotype: This clone may be a read error of a much larger clone one base away. CDR3 residues: CAIGDTSYNEQFF. DNA of the CDR3: TGTGCCATCGGGGACACCTCCTACAATGAGCAGTTCTTC. The rearrangement uses TRBV4-2 and TRBJ2-1, with D possibly being TRBD1 (6 bases). The CDR3 loop spans 13 amino acids. Deletions cut 10 bases from V and 0 bases from J, with 10 bases between. Germline CDR1 LGHNA, CDR2 YNFKEQ.

This clonotype was seen more than once but under ten times. The chain combines TRBV15 with TRBJ2-3, with a possible D match to TRBD2 (5 bases). Trimming shortened V by 3 bases and J by 4 bases, and 20 bases separated the two germline ends. CDR1 is LNHNV and CDR2 is YYDKDF in the germline V gene (reference sequence). The CDR3 is made up of 17 amino acids. This CDR3 reads CATSRDPTRFGADTQYF. CDR3 nucleotide sequence: TGTGCCACCAGCAGGGACCCCACTAGATTTGGGGCAGATACGCAGTATTTT.

This clonotype has ten or more counts. The chain links TRBV10-3 to TRBJ2-5, with 7 bases fitting TRBD2. Germline V lookup: CDR1 ENHRY, CDR2 SYGVKD. The trim removed 2 bases at V and 5 bases at J, leaving 11 bases unmatched. The CDR3 contains 16 residues. CDR3 residues: CAISELPGLLSETQYF. In DNA form, the CDR3 reads TGTGCCATCAGTGAGCTACCGGGACTATTGTCGGAGACCCAGTACTTC.

This clonotype was seen a handful of times. V usage is TRBV16 and J usage is TRBJ1-1; D may be TRBD1 (5 bases). Trimming cost V 1 base and J 1 base, with 7 bases left between them. This CDR3 has 14 residues. Germline V gene sequence: CDR1 KGHSY, CDR2 FQNENV. The CDR3 reads CASSQLRGNTEAFF. In nucleotides, the CDR3 is TGTGCCAGCAGCCAATTAAGGGGGAACACTGAAGCTTTCTTT.

This clonotype has only a few counts. The rearrangement uses TRBV12-3 or TRBV12-4 and TRBJ2-7, with D perhaps TRBD1 or TRBD2 (5 bases each). The germline V and J ends were trimmed by 6 bases and 7 bases, with 22 bases remaining between them. The CDR3 length is 15 residues. The CDR3 coding sequence is TGTGCCAGCAGCCCTAAAGCAGGGACCGTGTGGGAGCAGTACTTC. This sequence encodes CASSPKAGTVWEQYF.

This clonotype occurred many times. V gene TRBV20-1 combines with J gene TRBJ2-2, with unresolved D. V shed 0 bases and J shed 4 bases, with 9 bases lying between them. This CDR3 has 14 residues. Germline CDR1 DFQATT, CDR2 SNEGSKA (reference sequence). CDR3 loop: CSARDRRATGELFF. Written as DNA, the CDR3 is TGCAGTGCTAGAGATCGTAGGGCCACCGGGGAGCTGTTTTTT.

This rearrangement joins TRBV5-1 to TRBJ2-4, with TRBD1 as a possible D gene (6 bases). V shed 3 bases and J shed 0 bases, with 13 bases lying between them. This CDR3 region has 16 residues. CDR1 and CDR2 (germline): SGHRS, YFSETQ. CDR3 DNA sequence: TGCGCCAGCAGCTCGGACAGCCCCCTAGCCAAAAACATTCAGTACTTC. This codes for CASSSDSPLAKNIQYF. Using reference TRBV5-1 and TRBJ2-4 for the parts outside the CDR3, the full variable domain is KAGVTQTPRYLIKTRGQQVTLSCSPISGHRSVSWYQQTPGQGLQFLFEYFSETQRNKGNFPGRFSGRQFSNSRSEMNVSTLELGDSALYLCASSSDSPLAKNIQYFGAGTRLSVL.

The chain carries TRBV6-1 and TRBJ2-3, with a possible D match to TRBD2 (7 bases). The ends were cut back, 6 bases at V and 5 bases at J, with 21 bases in the middle. CDR3 length: 16 amino acids. CDR1 is MNHNS and CDR2 is SASEGT in the germline V gene. The CDR3 DNA is TGTGCCAGCAGACTCCTCGGGGGGCGCCGGGGAGATACGCAGTATTTT. Translated, it gives CASRLLGGRRGDTQYF.

This clonotype was seen a handful of times. V and J are TRBV27 and TRBJ2-1; the D gene is possibly TRBD2 (6 bases). V was clipped by 3 bases and J by 3 bases, with 12 bases between them. The CDR3 covers 15 residues. Germline V gene sequence: CDR1 MNHEY, CDR2 SMNVEV (reference sequence). The CDR3: CASSLGGDGYNEQFF. CDR3 nucleotide sequence: TGTGCCAGCAGTTTGGGGGGAGATGGCTACAATGAGCAGTTCTTC.

This clonotype was seen only a few times. The J gene is TRBJ2-1, the V gene TRBV29-1; D is ambiguous. Germline loops: CDR1 SQVTM, CDR2 ANQGSEA. Trimming cost V 0 bases and J 0 bases, with 9 bases left between them. The CDR3 spans 15 residues. The CDR3 bases are TGCAGCGTTGAAGATCCGGCGAGCTCCTACAATGAGCAGTTCTTC. Protein sequence: CSVEDPASSYNEQFF.

A note on this clonotype: A junction boundary mismatches the germline segment, possibly from a read error. The chain couples TRBV7-7 to TRBJ2-3; TRBD1 is a possible D gene (5 bases). The CDR3 covers 13 residues. Germline V CDR1 and CDR2: SSHAT, FNYEAQ (reference sequence). CDR3 amino acids: CASSLGVADTQYF. DNA for the CDR3: TGTGCTAGCAGCTTAGGGGTTGCAGATACGCAGTATTTT.

This clonotype was picked up many times. The gene calls are TRBV5-1 and TRBJ2-1, with 9 bases matching TRBD2. Germline CDR1 SGHRS, CDR2 YFSETQ. This CDR3 region has 15 residues. The J segment lost 7 bases and the V segment lost 2 bases, leaving 7 bases of the junction unmatched. The CDR3 protein is CASSFTAGGPNEQFF. The CDR3, as DNA: TGCGCCAGCAGCTTTACGGCGGGAGGGCCGAATGAGCAGTTCTTC.

This clonotype was seen a handful of times. The rearrangement joins TRBV20-1 to TRBJ2-7, with a weak D call TRBD2 (7 bases). The length of the CDR3 is 12 residues. Germline values: CDR1 DFQATT, CDR2 SNEGSKA (reference sequence). CDR3 amino acids: CSGGRSSGEQYF. Written as DNA, the CDR3 is TGCAGCGGGGGGCGGTCCTCGGGGGAGCAGTACTTC.

This clonotype was seen a few times. The rearrangement links TRBV10-3 to TRBJ2-7; the match to TRBD2 covers 9 bases. Trimming took 10 bases from V and 0 from J; bases not matched to a gene: 1. The V gene's germline CDR1 is ENHRY and CDR2 SYGVKD. The CDR3 spans 12 residues. CDR3 protein: CATGLASYEQYF. In DNA form, the CDR3 reads TGTGCCACGGGACTAGCCTCCTACGAGCAGTACTTC.

V gene TRBV5-1 combines with J gene TRBJ1-3; no clear D gene. The CDR3 covers 14 residues. Deletions cut 1 base from V and 2 bases from J, with 7 bases between. The germline V gene has CDR1 SGHRS and CDR2 YFSETQ. DNA of the CDR3: TGCGCCAGCAGCTTGTCAGTGGCTGGAAACACCATATATTTT. Protein product: CASSLSVAGNTIYF.

This clonotype was counted a few times. The J gene is TRBJ2-1, the V gene TRBV24-1, with TRBD1 as a possible D gene (5 bases). This CDR3 contains 17 residues. V was trimmed by 5 bases and J by 2 bases, leaving 18 bases between them. In germline, CDR1 is KGHDR, CDR2 SFDVKD. As DNA, the CDR3 is TGTGCCACCAGTGGGGGCTTAACTGGGCTAACCTACAATGAGCAGTTCTTC. It specifies CATSGGLTGLTYNEQFF.